Ten or more counts support the clone carrying this T cell receptor beta chain. The data belong to a study of T cells in Graves' hyperthyroidism and ophthalmopathy. Study-wide background: Once the initial diagnosis was made, peripheral blood was obtained before any treatment.

Per germline, CDR1 MDHEN and CDR2 SYDVKM. The length of the CDR3 is 12 residues. Between the trimmed V and J ends, which lost 5 bases and 6 bases, there was a span of 9 bases. RNA transcripts yielded amplified TCR beta CDR3 regions. The HTBI primer set served for first-round RT-PCR of the TCR CDR3. TCRdb re-derived calls from the multiplex PCR reads in MiXCR, one entry per CDR3 protein. The table includes roughly 740,000 distinct CDR3 sequences, about a sixth detected once. Hyperthyroidism of Graves' type that showed no ophthalmopathy progression within 18 months was stable. On the basis of clinical symptoms, serum thyroxine and TRAb, thyroid ultrasound and orbital computed tomography, diagnoses were made. Fresh peripheral blood, roughly 9.8 ml of it, supplied the PBMCs.

Sequencing was done on a sample of blood. This chain connects TRBV28 to TRBJ2-3, with a tentative D call TRBD1 (5 bases). This sequence was found in a young man with Graves' hyperthyroidism. DNA for the CDR3: TGTGCCAGCAGTCCCTCAGGGGATACGCAGTATTTT. This gives the protein CASSPSGDTQYF.